Given below is one T cell receptor (beta chain) in context. Its antigen is undetermined. TCRdb reanalysed the 5' RACE reads using MiXCR and keeps one entry per CDR3 protein. This table has 85,000 to 100,000 distinct CDR3 sequences, around 10% appearing once. The CDR3 totals 17 residues. Germline V gene data show CDR1 as SGHVS and CDR2 as FQNEAQ. V was clipped by 3 bases and J by 0 bases, with 18 bases between them. This sample is part of a study of CD8 T cells in ankylosing spondylitis. Findings of the study overall: Made up of fewer than ten highly homologous variants, a TCR beta motif appeared characteristic of ankylosing spondylitis blood.

This chain links TRBV7-8 with TRBJ2-7; D perhaps matches TRBD1 (5 bases). The sequence was obtained from a male donor with ankylosing spondylitis or in good health (not recorded which). The sample consisted of blood, either unsorted or a sorted T cell fraction (not recorded which). CDR3 bases: TGTGCCAGCAGCTTGGCCTCTATAGGGGCAGACTCCTACGAGCAGTACTTC. This sequence encodes CASSLASIGADSYEQYF.